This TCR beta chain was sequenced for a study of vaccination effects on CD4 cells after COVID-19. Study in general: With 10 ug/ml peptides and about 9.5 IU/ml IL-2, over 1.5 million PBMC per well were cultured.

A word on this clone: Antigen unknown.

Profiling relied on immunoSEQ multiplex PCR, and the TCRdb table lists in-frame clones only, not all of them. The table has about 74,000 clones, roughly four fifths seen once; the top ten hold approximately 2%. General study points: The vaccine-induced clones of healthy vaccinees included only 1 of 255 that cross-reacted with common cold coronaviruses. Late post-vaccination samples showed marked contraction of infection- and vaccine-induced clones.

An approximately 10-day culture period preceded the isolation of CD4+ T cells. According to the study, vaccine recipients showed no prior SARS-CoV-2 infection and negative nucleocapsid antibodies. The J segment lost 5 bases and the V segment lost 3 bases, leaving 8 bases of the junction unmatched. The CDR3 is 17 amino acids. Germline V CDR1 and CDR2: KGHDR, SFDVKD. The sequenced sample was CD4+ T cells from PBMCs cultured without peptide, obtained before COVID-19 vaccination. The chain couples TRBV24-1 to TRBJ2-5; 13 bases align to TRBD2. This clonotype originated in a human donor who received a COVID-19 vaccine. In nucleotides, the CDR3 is TGTGCCACCAGTGATGGACTAGCGGGGGACCCCCGGGAGACCCAGTACTTC. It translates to CATSDGLAGDPRETQYF.